A single sample is the source of the 25 T cell receptor beta chains below, sequenced in a study of T cell responses to AZD1222 COVID-19 vaccine. Using immunoSEQ multiplex PCR, the repertoire was profiled, and TCRdb retains in-frame clones only, with some absent. Here the sample spans about 120,000 clones, roughly nine tenths being singletons. Sequencing used peripheral blood, obtained on day 0 of AZD1222 vaccination. These receptors originate from an adult in good health.

The chain employs TRBV2 and TRBJ1-6; no definite D call. The CDR3 extends over 12 amino acids. Germline lookup yields CDR1 SNHLY and CDR2 FYNNEI. Deletions cut 5 bases from V and 7 bases from J, with 6 bases between. CDR3 protein: CASSTPNSPLHF. In DNA form, the CDR3 reads TGTGCCAGCAGTACTCCAAATTCACCCCTCCACTTT.

This clone was recorded once. V gene TRBV28 combines with J gene TRBJ1-1, with 9 nucleotides matching TRBD1. CDR1 is MDHEN and CDR2 is SYDVKM in the germline V gene. The CDR3 is made up of 15 amino acids. V lost 5 bases to trimming and J lost 3 bases; unmatched junction nucleotides: 7. The chain's CDR3 is CASSKGQGGYTEAFF. CDR3 in DNA: TGTGCCAGCAGTAAGGGACAGGGTGGATACACTGAAGCTTTCTTT.

This clone is a singleton in its sample. The CDR3 bases are TGTGCCAGCAGTTTCCCCAGTCGTGAAAAACTGTTTTTT. Translated: CASSFPSREKLFF. The V call is TRBV27, the J call TRBJ1-4; D uncertain. There are 13 residues in the CDR3. The V gene lost 3 bases and the J gene lost 7 bases, with 9 bases spanning the gap. Germline-derived CDR1 and CDR2 are MNHEY and SMNVEV (reference sequence).

This clone has only one observation. The chain employs TRBV7-3 and TRBJ1-6, with TRBD1 identical over 7 bases. The CDR3 is 15 residues long. CDR1 is SGHTA and CDR2 is FQGTGA in the germline V gene. The V gene end was trimmed by 6 bases and the J gene end by 5 bases; junction bases not matched to a gene: 7. CDR3 nucleotides: TGTGCCAGCAGACCCACCGGGACAGATAATTCACCCCTCCACTTT. Protein: CASRPTGTDNSPLHF.

This clone has only a few counts. The J gene is TRBJ2-5, the V gene TRBV14, with a tentative D call TRBD2 (6 bases). This CDR3 is built from 13 residues. The V end was cut by 0 bases, the J end by 5 bases, with 7 bases between. CDR1 and CDR2 (germline): SGHDN, FVKESK. The CDR3: CASSQETRETQYF. DNA of the CDR3: TGTGCCAGCAGCCAAGAGACTAGGGAGACCCAGTACTTC.

The rearrangement joins TRBV5-1 to TRBJ1-3; D remains ambiguous. Between the trimmed V and J ends, which lost 7 bases and 2 bases, there was a span of 10 bases. CDR1 is SGHRS and CDR2 is YFSETQ in the germline V gene. The CDR3 contains 13 residues. CDR3 bases: TGCGCCAGCTCGAATAGAACTGGAAACACCATATATTTT. It encodes CASSNRTGNTIYF.

Turning to this clone: The sample has other DNA sequences that encode this CDR3 too. The chain is built from TRBV5-1 and TRBJ1-5; 9 bases align to TRBD1. V dropped 4 bases and J dropped 1; count of bases not matched to a gene: 3. The CDR3 sequence is 15 residues long. CDR1 is SGHRS and CDR2 is YFSETQ in the germline V gene. The CDR3, as DNA: TGCGCCAGCAGCAGGACAGGGGACAGCAATCAGCCCCAGCATTTT. It encodes CASSRTGDSNQPQHF.

The chain has TRBV6-5 and TRBJ2-2; D is uncertain. CDR1 and CDR2 from the germline V gene are MNHEY and SVGAGI. V gave up 6 bases and J gave up 5 bases, with 7 bases separating them. The CDR3 runs 12 residues. CDR3 sequence: CASSSSTGELFF. CDR3 in DNA: TGTGCCAGCAGCTCTTCGACCGGGGAGCTGTTTTTT.

In its sample, this clone was seen a few times. The V call is TRBV28, the J call TRBJ1-4, with a possible D match to TRBD1 (6 bases). CDR1 MDHEN and CDR2 SYDVKM come from the germline V gene. The V end was cut by 7 bases, the J end by 3 bases, with 12 bases between. The CDR3 contains 14 residues. The CDR3 sequence: CASMVGGANEKLFF. The CDR3 DNA is TGTGCCAGCATGGTAGGGGGGGCTAATGAAAAACTGTTTTTT.

The CDR3 sequence is CASSYFSMAPTEAFF. DNA for the CDR3: TGTGCCAGCAGTTACTTCAGTATGGCCCCGACTGAAGCTTTCTTT. This chain links TRBV6-5 with TRBJ1-1; D not resolved. This CDR3 comprises 15 residues. The V end was cut by 1 base, the J end by 5 bases, with 14 bases between. Germline assignment: CDR1 MNHEY and CDR2 SVGAGI.

The rearrangement uses TRBV28 and TRBJ1-2; D is undetermined. Germline V CDR1 and CDR2: MDHEN, SYDVKM. V shed 3 bases and J shed 8 bases, with 7 bases lying between them. The CDR3 spans 11 residues. This chain's CDR3 is CASSLGEGYTF. The CDR3 DNA is TGTGCCAGCAGTTTGGGCGAAGGCTACACCTTC.

The rearrangement joins TRBV7-9 to TRBJ2-3, with 7 nucleotides matching TRBD1. Unmatched junction bases numbered 6, after V lost 5 bases and J lost 4 bases. This CDR3 is built from 14 residues. Germline assignment: CDR1 SEHNR and CDR2 FQNEAQ (reference sequence). The CDR3 bases are TGTGCCAGCAGCCACGGGACAGTGGCAGATACGCAGTATTTT. It translates to CASSHGTVADTQYF. Looking up the rest from reference TRBV7-9 and TRBJ2-3 gives the full variable domain: DTGVSQNPRHKITKRGQNVTFRCDPISEHNRLYWYRQTLGQGPEFLTYFQNEAQLEKSRLLSDRFSAERPKGSFSTLEIQRTEQGDSAMYLCASSHGTVADTQYFGPGTRLTVL.

This clone appeared a single time. The chain has TRBV5-1 and TRBJ1-3; 7 bases are a match to TRBD1. The germline V gene has CDR1 SGHRS and CDR2 YFSETQ. The V and J ends lost 3 bases and 0 bases, in that order; junction bases with no gene match: 6. CDR3 length: 16 amino acids. The CDR3 protein is CASSSQGPISGNTIYF. The CDR3 bases are TGCGCCAGCAGCTCACAGGGGCCGATCTCTGGAAACACCATATATTTT.

The chain couples TRBV4-2 to TRBJ2-2; D perhaps matches TRBD2 (5 bases). Between the trimmed V and J ends, which lost 0 bases and 3 bases, there was a span of 11 bases. The CDR3 is 16 amino acids. Looked up from germline, CDR1 is LGHNA and CDR2 is YNFKEQ. DNA for the CDR3: TGTGCCAGCAGCCAAGATTCCTCCGGGGACACCGGGGAGCTGTTTTTT. Translation: CASSQDSSGDTGELFF.

This clone was observed a few times. This chain uses TRBV7-8 with TRBJ1-1; maybe TRBD1 (6 bases). V was shortened by 8 bases and J by 5 bases, with 15 bases between the two germline ends. Germline assignment: CDR1 SGHVS and CDR2 FQNEAQ. The CDR3 extends over 13 amino acids. In DNA form, the CDR3 reads TGTGCCAGCTATCGAGGAGGGGGGACTGAAGCTTTCTTT. Protein product: CASYRGGGTEAFF.

The V gene is TRBV30, the J gene TRBJ1-1; unclear D gene. Trimming cost V 2 bases and J 8 bases, with 9 bases left between them. The CDR3 consists of 11 residues. Germline loops: CDR1 GTSNPN, CDR2 SVGIG (reference sequence). The CDR3 DNA is TGTGCCTGGAGTACCGAGGTAGAAGCTTTCTTT. This codes for CAWSTEVEAFF.

This sequence joins TRBV19 and TRBJ1-1; D ambiguous. The germline V gene encodes CDR1 LNHDA and CDR2 SQIVND (reference sequence). V shed 5 bases and J shed 7 bases, with 17 bases lying between them. This CDR3 contains 14 residues. For the CDR3, the DNA is TGTGCCAGTAGTCCCCGACCGGAGACGATTGAAGCTTTCTTT. Protein sequence: CASSPRPETIEAFF.

This sequence joins TRBV28 and TRBJ2-3, with D tentatively TRBD1 or TRBD2 (5 bases each). Deletions cut 7 bases from V and 7 bases from J, with 24 bases between. The germline gives CDR1 MDHEN, CDR2 SYDVKM. CDR3 length: 16 amino acids. CDR3 protein: CASTDPGTDPTNTQYF. Here the CDR3 DNA reads TGTGCCAGCACCGACCCCGGGACGGATCCAACGAATACGCAGTATTTT.

The genes are TRBV30 and TRBJ1-5, with D tentatively TRBD1 (5 bases). Deletions cut 2 bases from V and 5 bases from J, with 13 bases between. The CDR3 is 14 residues long. Germline lookup yields CDR1 GTSNPN and CDR2 SVGIG (reference sequence). CDR3 sequence (DNA): TGTGCCTGGAGTATAGGGTTAGGGGATCAGCCCCAGCATTTT. This encodes CAWSIGLGDQPQHF.

The chain uses TRBV7-3 and TRBJ1-6; 7 bases map to TRBD1. Germline CDR1 is SGHTA and CDR2 is FQGTGA. The J segment lost 5 bases and the V segment lost 4 bases, leaving 5 bases of the junction unmatched. The CDR3 extends over 15 amino acids. The CDR3 DNA sequence: TGTGCCAGCAGCTCTCCAGGGGGGAATAATTCACCCCTCCACTTT. Amino acid sequence: CASSSPGGNNSPLHF.

This rearrangement joins TRBV30 to TRBJ2-1; 12 positions agree with TRBD2. The junction had 10 bases not matched to a gene; V was cut back by 4 bases and J by 6 bases. Germline assignment: CDR1 GTSNPN and CDR2 SVGIG (reference sequence). The CDR3 runs to 16 residues. CDR3 protein: CAWTYPTSGGLNEQFF. In nucleotides, the CDR3 is TGTGCCTGGACCTACCCGACTAGCGGGGGCCTCAATGAGCAGTTCTTC.

The chain recombines TRBV24-1 with TRBJ2-1; 7 nucleotides match TRBD2. Germline V gene sequence: CDR1 KGHDR, CDR2 SFDVKD. Trimming cost V 2 bases and J 0 bases; bases outside gene matches: 18. The CDR3 loop spans 21 amino acids. DNA for the CDR3: TGTGCCACCAGTGATTCTGGGGCCCTCCGGGGGGTATACAGCTCCTACAATGAGCAGTTCTTC. Residues: CATSDSGALRGVYSSYNEQFF.

This sequence joins TRBV30 and TRBJ1-2, with D possibly matching TRBD1 (5 bases). The CDR3 extends over 13 amino acids. V lost 0 bases and J lost 7, with 12 bases in between. Germline-derived CDR1 and CDR2 are GTSNPN and SVGIG (reference sequence). DNA for the CDR3: TGTGCCTGGAGTGTATTGGGCAGGGCTGGCTACACCTTC. It yields the protein CAWSVLGRAGYTF.

The chain links TRBV18 to TRBJ2-2, with 7 bases identical to TRBD1. V trimming: 3 bases; J trimming: 4 bases; junction bases outside the gene matches: 8. CDR3 size: 16 residues. Germline V gives CDR1 KGHSH, CDR2 LQKENI. The CDR3 sequence is CASSPTDRDGTGELFF. The DNA of the CDR3 is TGTGCCAGCTCACCTACTGACAGGGACGGCACCGGGGAGCTGTTTTTT.

This clone was seen more than once but under ten times. The chain links TRBV28 to TRBJ2-7; D might be TRBD1 (6 bases). Germline CDR1 MDHEN, CDR2 SYDVKM. Trimming left V 7 bases short and J 0 bases short, with 13 bases between. CDR3 length: 14 amino acids. The CDR3 loop is CASTGDRSSYEQYF. The CDR3 DNA reads as TGTGCCAGCACAGGGGACCGATCCTCCTACGAGCAGTACTTC.